This T cell receptor (beta chain) was identified during a study of T-cell reconstitution after alpha-beta-depleted transplantation in children. Overall study findings and caveats: The study traced high day-60 TCRbeta diversity in some patients to surviving recipient T cells and thymic progenitors. Newly made T cells mostly supplied T-cell counts and diversity one year after transplant. The origin of alpha-beta T cells about two months after transplant was reportedly several hundred expanded graft clones.

The authors prepared the TCRbeta library with unique molecular identifiers. Each CDR3 protein gets one entry after TCRdb re-called the PCR reads with MiXCR. The sample lists about 980,000 distinct CDR3 sequences, 25% to 30% occurring once. Notes on this clonotype: What it binds is unknown.

The TCR comes from a boy under two years old who had a stem cell transplant for SCID, so the T cells may come from the graft donor. Sequencing used PBMCs, mostly from graft donor cells, obtained 360 days after TCRalphabeta/CD19-depleted stem cell transplant.

CDR3 in amino acids: CASSRGAWGEDTEAFF. The DNA of the CDR3 is TGTGCCAGCAGCCGTGGGGCTTGGGGTGAGGACACTGAAGCTTTCTTT. The chain uses TRBV13 and TRBJ1-1; perhaps TRBD1 as D (5 bases). V lost 5 bases and J 3 bases, leaving 19 bases between the germline ends. Per germline, CDR1 PRHDT and CDR2 FYEKMQ (reference sequence). This CDR3 has 16 amino acids.